The T cell receptor beta chain under discussion was sequenced for a study of T cell clonotyping in hematopoietic cell transplantation. Study-level information: Pretransplant recipient samples were taken after cytoreduction.

CDR1 is SGHNT and CDR2 is YYREEE in the germline V gene (reference sequence). This CDR3 is built from 14 residues. The germline V and J ends were trimmed by 2 bases and 0 bases, with 8 bases remaining between them. Time point meaning: recipient sample about 28 days before transplant, after cytoreduction. Recipients were bled about 28 days pretransplant and at posttransplant days 30, 100, 180. As regards this clone: What it recognizes is unknown.

Whole-study findings and limits: Recipient TCR diversity dropped after transplant; expanded clonotypes rose from day 30 to 180. Few recipient clonotypes overlapped donors; over 95% were de novo at given depth.

Repertoires were generated with immunoSEQ multiplex PCR, while TCRdb's copy carries only in-frame clones and drops some. Of fewer than 20,000 clones listed, 86% were seen once; the top ten hold roughly 8%. The specimen was peripheral blood mononuclear cells, collected before stem cell transplant. The receptor's source is a man aged 45-60 years with acute myeloid leukemia. Some clones in this sample may be carry-over from other donors' samples. V and J are TRBV5-4 and TRBJ1-1; unclear D gene. CDR3 nucleotides: TGTGCCAGCAGCTTTGAGACGGTGAACACTGAAGCTTTCTTT. Translating gives CASSFETVNTEAFF.